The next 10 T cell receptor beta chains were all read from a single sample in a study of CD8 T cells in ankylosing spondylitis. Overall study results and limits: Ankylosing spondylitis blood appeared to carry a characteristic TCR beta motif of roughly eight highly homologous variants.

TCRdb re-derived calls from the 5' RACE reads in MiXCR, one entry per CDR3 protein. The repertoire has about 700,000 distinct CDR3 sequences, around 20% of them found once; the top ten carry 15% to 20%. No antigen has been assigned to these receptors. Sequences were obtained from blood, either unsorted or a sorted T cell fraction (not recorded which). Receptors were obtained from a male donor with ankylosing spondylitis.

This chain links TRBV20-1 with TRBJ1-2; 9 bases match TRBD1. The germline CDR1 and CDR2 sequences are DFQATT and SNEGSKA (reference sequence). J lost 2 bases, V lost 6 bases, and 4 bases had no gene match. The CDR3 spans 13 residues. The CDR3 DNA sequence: TGCAGTGCCTGGACAGGGGAAAACTATGGCTACACCTTC. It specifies CSAWTGENYGYTF.

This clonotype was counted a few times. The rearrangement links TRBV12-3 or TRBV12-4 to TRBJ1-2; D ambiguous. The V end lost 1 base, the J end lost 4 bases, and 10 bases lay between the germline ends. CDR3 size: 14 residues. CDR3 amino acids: CASSLGHPVYGYTF. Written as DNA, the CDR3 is TGTGCCAGCAGTTTAGGACACCCTGTCTATGGCTACACCTTC.

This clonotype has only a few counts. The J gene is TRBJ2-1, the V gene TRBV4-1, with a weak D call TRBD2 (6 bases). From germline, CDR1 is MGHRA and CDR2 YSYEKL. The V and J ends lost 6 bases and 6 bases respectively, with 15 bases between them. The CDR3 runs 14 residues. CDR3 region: CASRSGLTTNEQFF. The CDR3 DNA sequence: TGCGCCAGCAGATCTGGACTAACGACCAATGAGCAGTTCTTC.

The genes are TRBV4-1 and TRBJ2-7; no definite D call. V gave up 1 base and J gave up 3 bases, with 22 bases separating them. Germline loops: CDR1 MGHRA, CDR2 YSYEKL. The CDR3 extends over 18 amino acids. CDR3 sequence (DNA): TGCGCCAGCAGCCAAGTCTTTATTGATAGGGAACTTCGCTACGAGCAGTACTTC. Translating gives CASSQVFIDRELRYEQYF.

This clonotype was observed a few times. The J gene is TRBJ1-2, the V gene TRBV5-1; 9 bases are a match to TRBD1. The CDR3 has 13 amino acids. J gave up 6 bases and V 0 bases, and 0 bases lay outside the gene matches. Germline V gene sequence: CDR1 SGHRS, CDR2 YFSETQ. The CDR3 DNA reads TGCGCCAGCAGCTTGGGGGACAGGGATGGCTACACCTTC. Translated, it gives CASSLGDRDGYTF.

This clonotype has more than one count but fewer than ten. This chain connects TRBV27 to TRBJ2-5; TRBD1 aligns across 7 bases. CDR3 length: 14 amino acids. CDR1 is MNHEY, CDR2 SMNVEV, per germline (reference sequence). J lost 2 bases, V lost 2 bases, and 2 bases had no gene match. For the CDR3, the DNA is TGTGCCAGCAGTTTAATGGACAGGCAAGAGACCCAGTACTTC. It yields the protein CASSLMDRQETQYF.

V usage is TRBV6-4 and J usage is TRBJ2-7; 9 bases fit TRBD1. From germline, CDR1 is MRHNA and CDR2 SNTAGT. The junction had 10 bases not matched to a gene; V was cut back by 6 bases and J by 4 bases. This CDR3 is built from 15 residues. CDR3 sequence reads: CASRGRTGDHYEQYF. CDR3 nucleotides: TGTGCCAGCAGAGGGAGGACAGGGGATCATTACGAGCAGTACTTC.

The DNA for the CDR3 is TGCGCCAGCAGCCAAGACAGGGCCGGGGAGCTGTTTTTT. This translates into CASSQDRAGELFF. The chain is built from TRBV5-1 and TRBJ2-2; 7 nucleotides align to TRBD1. There are 13 residues in the CDR3. The germline gives CDR1 SGHRS, CDR2 YFSETQ. The V segment lost 4 bases and the J segment 6 bases; nucleotides outside the gene matches: 3.

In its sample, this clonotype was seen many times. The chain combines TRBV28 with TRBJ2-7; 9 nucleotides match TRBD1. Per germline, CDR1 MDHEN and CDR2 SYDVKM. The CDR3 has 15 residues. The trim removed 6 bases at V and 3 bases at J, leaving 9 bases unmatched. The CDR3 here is CASRSTGTGYYEQYF. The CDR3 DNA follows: TGTGCCAGCAGGTCGACCGGGACAGGGTACTACGAGCAGTACTTC.

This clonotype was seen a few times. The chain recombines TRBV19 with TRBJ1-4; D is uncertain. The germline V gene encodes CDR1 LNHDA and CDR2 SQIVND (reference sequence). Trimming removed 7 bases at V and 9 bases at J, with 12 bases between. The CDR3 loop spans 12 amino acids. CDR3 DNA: TGTGCCAGTACCGCTCTGGGGAAAAAACTGTTTTTT. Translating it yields CASTALGKKLFF.